This note documents a single T cell receptor beta chain sequence. This sample is part of a study of cytomegalovirus exposure and HLA in healthy donors. Germline CDR1 is SGHRS and CDR2 is YFSETQ. The V and J ends lost 0 bases and 2 bases respectively, with 8 bases between them. The CDR3 contains 14 residues. Use of 60 Vbeta and 13 Jbeta primers characterized the PCR. Some clones are missing from TCRdb's copy, which holds only in-frame ones; the method was immunoSEQ multiplex PCR. The sample lists roughly 110,000 clones, around three quarters seen once, with approximately 4.2% in the top ten. The V gene is TRBV5-1, the J gene TRBJ1-1; D perhaps matches TRBD1 (5 bases). What was sequenced was PBMCs. The origin of this receptor is a male donor in good health and CMV-seronegative. The CDR3 here is CASSLDRTNTEAFF. The DNA of the CDR3 is TGCGCCAGCAGCTTGGACAGGACAAACACTGAAGCTTTCTTT.